One sample yielded the 32 T cell receptor beta chains listed below, sequenced in a study of Ad26.COV2.S vaccination and SARS-CoV-2 variants. As to treatment: some 20 received Ad26.COV2.S at low or high dose, single or two shots; about 5 received placebo; per-sample allocation not given. Samples came from day 63 after the first vaccine or placebo injection. Sequenced by immunoSEQ multiplex PCR; TCRdb stores in-frame clones only, minus some. The sample includes about 400,000 clones, 89% of them seen just once. This specimen was peripheral blood, taken in a trial of Ad26.COV2.S vaccine versus placebo. These receptors were collected from a person aged 18-65 years who received the Ad26.COV2.S COVID-19 vaccine or a placebo.

The V and J genes are TRBV6-5 and TRBJ2-7; either TRBD1 or TRBD2 may fit D (5 bases each). The CDR3 has 13 amino acids. Germline values: CDR1 MNHEY, CDR2 SVGAGI. V lost 6 bases and J 3 bases, leaving 12 bases between the germline ends. The CDR3 protein is CASSIRGLYEQYF. Here the CDR3 DNA reads TGTGCCAGCAGCATTCGGGGCCTCTACGAGCAGTACTTC.

V and J are TRBV5-6 and TRBJ2-6; TRBD1 aligns across 8 bases. Germline V gene sequence: CDR1 SGHDT, CDR2 YYEEEE. Trimming took 4 bases from V and 0 from J; bases not matched to a gene: 6. This CDR3 has 17 residues. The CDR3 sequence is CASSRDRGTSGANVLTF. CDR3 DNA: TGTGCCAGCAGCCGTGACAGGGGCACCTCTGGGGCCAACGTCCTGACTTTC. The entire variable domain, with the rest obtained from reference TRBV5-6 and TRBJ2-6, is as follows: DAGVTQSPTHLIKTRGQQVTLRCSPKSGHDTVSWYQQALGQGPQFIFQYYEEEERQRGNFPDRFSGHQFPNYSSELNVNALLLGDSALYLCASSRDRGTSGANVLTFGAGSRLTVL.

The chain uses TRBV19 and TRBJ1-2; weak D call: TRBD1 (6 bases). This CDR3 is built from 15 residues. Germline assignment: CDR1 LNHDA and CDR2 SQIVND (reference sequence). The V gene lost 7 bases and the J gene lost 0 bases, with 15 bases spanning the gap. CDR3 sequence reads: CASKQGEYPNYGYTF. CDR3 nucleotides: TGTGCCAGTAAACAGGGAGAGTACCCTAACTATGGCTACACCTTC.

This clone appeared a few times. The chain is built from TRBV29-1 and TRBJ1-1; D ambiguous. Germline V gene sequence: CDR1 SQVTM, CDR2 ANQGSEA. The V gene lost 6 bases and the J gene lost 0 bases, with 5 bases spanning the gap. The CDR3 has 11 residues. The CDR3 nucleotides read TGCAGCGTGATTCTGAACACTGAAGCTTTCTTT. This encodes CSVILNTEAFF.

The rearrangement uses TRBV18 and TRBJ2-5; no reliable D call. Per germline, CDR1 KGHSH and CDR2 LQKENI. V lost 3 bases to trimming and J lost 3 bases, with 5 bases between them. The CDR3 is made up of 12 amino acids. The CDR3 is CASSPREETQYF. In DNA, the CDR3 is TGTGCCAGCTCACCTCGCGAAGAGACCCAGTACTTC.

This rearrangement joins TRBV19 to TRBJ2-2, with TRBD1 matching over 7 bases. V gave up 3 bases and J gave up 6 bases; unmatched junction bases: 10. This CDR3 region has 16 residues. Germline V gene sequence: CDR1 LNHDA, CDR2 SQIVND (reference sequence). CDR3 in amino acids: CASSIRITGAAGELFF. In DNA, the CDR3 is TGTGCCAGTAGTATCCGGATAACAGGGGCAGCCGGGGAGCTGTTTTTT.

As to this clone: The sample has other DNA sequences that encode this CDR3 too. V is TRBV18 and J is TRBJ2-2; no firm D call. CDR3 length: 13 residues. The V end was cut by 3 bases, the J end by 0 bases, with 2 bases between. Germline V lookup: CDR1 KGHSH, CDR2 LQKENI. CDR3 bases: TGTGCCAGCTCACCCCCGAACACCGGGGAGCTGTTTTTT. Translated: CASSPPNTGELFF.

In nucleotides, the CDR3 is TGTGCCAGCAGCCAAACTAGCGGAGGCACAGATACGCAGTATTTT. Translation gives CASSQTSGGTDTQYF. The rearrangement uses TRBV5-4 and TRBJ2-3; 8 bases fit TRBD2. The CDR3 runs to 15 residues. CDR1 and CDR2 (germline): SGHNT, YYREEE (reference sequence). Trimming took 4 bases from V and 1 from J; bases not matched to a gene: 5.

The chain joins TRBV9 to TRBJ2-1, with 9 bases matching TRBD2. Per germline, CDR1 SGDLS and CDR2 YYNGEE. This CDR3 spans 13 amino acids. The V gene end was trimmed by 7 bases and the J gene end by 7 bases; junction bases not matched to a gene: 6. The CDR3 loop reads CASSDSGSNEQFF. DNA of the CDR3: TGTGCCAGCTCGGATAGCGGGAGTAATGAGCAGTTCTTC.

The chain links TRBV5-1 to TRBJ2-3; no clear D. Germline values: CDR1 SGHRS, CDR2 YFSETQ. The CDR3 runs to 15 residues. Between the trimmed V and J ends, which lost 0 bases and 1 base, there was a span of 9 bases. The CDR3 DNA follows: TGCGCCAGCAGCTTGGGGGTCCGGGGCACAGATACGCAGTATTTT. Translated: CASSLGVRGTDTQYF. Looking up the rest from reference TRBV5-1 and TRBJ2-3 gives the full variable domain: KAGVTQTPRYLIKTRGQQVTLSCSPISGHRSVSWYQQTPGQGLQFLFEYFSETQRNKGNFPGRFSGRQFSNSRSEMNVSTLELGDSALYLCASSLGVRGTDTQYFGPGTRLTVL.

This chain links TRBV10-1 with TRBJ2-1, with D uncertain. Germline V gives CDR1 WNHNN, CDR2 SYGVQD (reference sequence). This CDR3 region has 11 residues. V was cut by 9 bases and J by 9 bases, with 12 bases left in between. CDR3 in amino acids: CASMFQTEQFF. The CDR3 DNA is TGCGCCAGTATGTTCCAGACTGAGCAGTTCTTC.

The genes are TRBV6-1 and TRBJ1-5, with D unclear. From germline, CDR1 is MNHNS and CDR2 SASEGT. The V and J ends lost 0 bases and 4 bases respectively, with 10 bases between them. This CDR3 is 15 amino acids long. The CDR3 nucleotides are TGTGCCAGCAGTGAAGCGCAGACGGCTAATCAGCCCCAGCATTTT. It yields the protein CASSEAQTANQPQHF.

V gene TRBV11-3 combines with J gene TRBJ2-7; tentatively, D is TRBD2 (5 bases). V lost 3 bases and J lost 6, with 9 bases in between. The V gene's germline CDR1 is SGHNT and CDR2 YENEEA. The CDR3 is made up of 12 amino acids. DNA for the CDR3: TGTGCCAGCAGCTTCCGGGGTTCCGAGCAGTACTTC. Amino acids: CASSFRGSEQYF.

V usage is TRBV6-5 and J usage is TRBJ2-7, with D possibly matching TRBD1 (6 bases). CDR1 MNHEY and CDR2 SVGAGI come from the germline V gene. This CDR3 is built from 14 residues. Trimming cost V 0 bases and J 5 bases, with 11 bases left between them. The CDR3 region is CASSYSEGVDEQYF. The CDR3 region has the DNA TGTGCCAGCAGTTACTCAGAGGGGGTGGACGAGCAGTACTTC.

The chain carries TRBV19 and TRBJ1-1; possible D gene TRBD1, 5 bases. V was shortened by 3 bases and J by 1 base, with 9 bases between the two germline ends. The CDR3 runs 14 residues. Germline CDR1 reads LNHDA; CDR2 reads SQIVND (reference sequence). The CDR3 sequence: CASSMEGWNTEAFF. CDR3 sequence (DNA): TGTGCCAGTAGTATGGAGGGGTGGAACACTGAAGCTTTCTTT.

J is TRBJ2-5 and V is TRBV9; D is perhaps TRBD1 or TRBD2 (7 bases each). Germline V lookup: CDR1 SGDLS, CDR2 YYNGEE. Trimming left V 4 bases short and J 3 bases short, with 13 bases between. This CDR3 comprises 14 residues. The CDR3 here is CASSSGGGKETQYF. In DNA form, the CDR3 reads TGTGCCAGCAGCTCAGGGGGAGGGAAAGAGACCCAGTACTTC. Looking up the rest from reference TRBV9 and TRBJ2-5 gives the full variable domain: DSGVTQTPKHLITATGQRVTLRCSPRSGDLSVYWYQQSLDQGLQFLIQYYNGEERAKGNILERFSAQQFPDLHSELNLSSLELGDSALYFCASSSGGGKETQYFGPGTRLLVL.

V is TRBV28 and J is TRBJ1-2; D gene unclear. V dropped 5 bases and J dropped 8 bases, with 9 bases sitting between them. Germline assignment: CDR1 MDHEN and CDR2 SYDVKM. The CDR3 has 11 residues. CDR3 nucleotides: TGTGCCAGCAGTGCCACACAGGGCTACACCTTC. Its protein product is CASSATQGYTF.

The CDR3 loop reads CASSPHLGVGNQPQHF. The CDR3 DNA reads as TGTGCCAGCAGTCCACACTTAGGGGTGGGCAATCAGCCCCAGCATTTT. The V gene is TRBV28, the J gene TRBJ1-5; the D gene is possibly TRBD1 (5 bases). V shed 5 bases and J shed 2 bases, with 16 bases lying between them. This CDR3 spans 16 amino acids. Germline CDR1 is MDHEN and CDR2 is SYDVKM.

The chain has TRBV19 and TRBJ1-1; TRBD1 is a possible D gene (5 bases). CDR3 length equals 16 residues. Germline lookup yields CDR1 LNHDA and CDR2 SQIVND (reference sequence). The V and J ends lost 5 bases and 3 bases respectively, with 19 bases between them. DNA of the CDR3: TGTGCCAGTAGTCCGAAAATCCGGGACTACGACACTGAAGCTTTCTTT. Encoded protein: CASSPKIRDYDTEAFF.

This chain links TRBV2 with TRBJ2-1, with 9 positions matching TRBD2. This CDR3 has 12 amino acids. After removal of 7 bases from V and 10 bases from J, the junction contained 5 bases not matched to a gene. CDR1 and CDR2 (germline): SNHLY, FYNNEI. The CDR3 region has the DNA TGTGCCAGCAACCCGACTAGCGGAGAGCAGTTCTTC. Translation: CASNPTSGEQFF.

The chain is built from TRBV30 and TRBJ2-2; a weak D match, TRBD2 (5 bases). With 3 bases removed from V and 3 bases from J, the gap between germline ends came to 17 bases. This CDR3 spans 16 amino acids. Germline CDR1 and CDR2: GTSNPN and SVGIG (reference sequence). In DNA, the CDR3 is TGTGCCTGGAGCGCGGACTGGGGAGCGGACACCGGGGAGCTGTTTTTT. This gives the protein CAWSADWGADTGELFF. Supplemented by reference TRBV30 and TRBJ2-2, the full variable domain reads SQTIHQWPATLVQPVGSPLSLECTVEGTSNPNLYWYRQAAGRGLQLLFYSVGIGQISSEVPQNLSASRPQDRQFILSSKKLLLSDSGFYLCAWSADWGADTGELFFGEGSRLTVL.

CDR3 sequence: CASSLPGTGSERAFF. The DNA of the CDR3 is TGTGCCAGCAGTTTACCCGGGACAGGTTCTGAAAGGGCTTTCTTT. The V gene is TRBV28, the J gene TRBJ1-1; 8 nucleotides match TRBD1. The V gene end was trimmed by 2 bases and the J gene end by 11 bases; junction bases not matched to a gene: 13. The CDR3 totals 15 residues. Germline CDR1 and CDR2: MDHEN and SYDVKM.

The chain recombines TRBV29-1 with TRBJ1-1; D possibly corresponds to TRBD1 (5 bases). Trimming stripped 7 bases from V and 5 bases from J, with 14 bases between. CDR3 length: 12 residues. Germline-derived CDR1 and CDR2 are SQVTM and ANQGSEA. This CDR3 is CSAQGPGTEAFF. The CDR3 bases are TGCAGCGCGCAGGGACCCGGGACTGAAGCTTTCTTT.

This chain joins TRBV28 and TRBJ2-5; D is possibly TRBD1 or TRBD2 (6 bases each). This CDR3 region has 15 residues. Germline V gene lookup returns CDR1 MDHEN and CDR2 SYDVKM. V was shortened by 6 bases and J by 5 bases, with 19 bases between the two germline ends. In nucleotides, the CDR3 is TGTGCCAGCAGAAGATTTGGGGGGCGAGGGGAGACCCAGTACTTC. It translates to CASRRFGGRGETQYF.

The chain carries TRBV5-1 and TRBJ2-3; tentative D call: TRBD2 (5 bases). CDR3 length: 15 amino acids. Germline assignment: CDR1 SGHRS and CDR2 YFSETQ. The germline V and J ends were trimmed by 4 bases and 2 bases, with 14 bases remaining between them. CDR3 nucleotide sequence: TGCGCCAGCAGCGTCGCGGGTCACAACACAGATACGCAGTATTTT. This gives the protein CASSVAGHNTDTQYF.

The chain is built from TRBV12-5 and TRBJ1-3; D possibly corresponds to TRBD1 (6 bases). Trimming cost V 5 bases and J 0 bases, with 14 bases left between them. Germline assignment: CDR1 LGHNT and CDR2 FRNRAP. The CDR3 covers 16 residues. DNA for the CDR3: TGTGCTAGTGGTCCGGGGGGGCTACACTCTGGAAACACCATATATTTT. This translates into CASGPGGLHSGNTIYF. The full variable domain, rest sourced from reference TRBV12-5 and TRBJ1-3, is DARVTQTPRHKVTEMGQEVTMRCQPILGHNTVFWYRQTMMQGLELLAYFRNRAPLDDSGMPKDRFSAEMPDATLATLKIQPSEPRDSAVYFCASGPGGLHSGNTIYFGEGSWLTVV.

V gene TRBV12-3 or TRBV12-4 combines with J gene TRBJ2-1, with no clear D. The V gene lost 2 bases and the J gene lost 7 bases, with 9 bases spanning the gap. The CDR3 runs to 13 residues. CDR3 sequence: CASSLKTVNEQFF. The CDR3 bases are TGTGCCAGCAGTTTAAAAACGGTGAATGAGCAGTTCTTC.

The gene calls are TRBV7-6 and TRBJ2-7; D unresolved. Germline CDR1 SGHVS, CDR2 FNYEAQ. This CDR3 comprises 15 residues. Trimming took off 3 bases at V and 2 bases at J, with 14 bases between the two ends. CDR3 coding DNA: TGTGCCAGCAGCTTGCGGCAAGGTTCCCCCTACGAGCAGTACTTC. This encodes CASSLRQGSPYEQYF.

J is TRBJ1-5 and V is TRBV10-3, with D maybe TRBD1 (6 bases). The germline V gene has CDR1 ENHRY and CDR2 SYGVKD. V was cut by 7 bases and J by 7 bases, with 14 bases left in between. This CDR3 region has 13 residues. The CDR3 nucleotides are TGTGCCATCAAAGAGGGGGTCGGACAGCCCCAGCATTTT. Translating gives CAIKEGVGQPQHF.

In this sample, this clone turned up a few times. The CDR3 region is CASSQTGAGELFF. The CDR3, as DNA: TGTGCCAGCAGTCAAACAGGGGCCGGGGAGCTGTTTTTT. The chain combines TRBV6-2 or TRBV6-3 with TRBJ2-2; 7 nucleotides agree with TRBD1. The CDR3 is 13 residues long. Unmatched junction bases numbered 3, after V lost 5 bases and J lost 6 bases. CDR1 and CDR2 (germline): MNHEY, SVGEGT.

The V and J genes are TRBV10-3 and TRBJ2-6; TRBD2 agrees at 10 bases. After removal of 0 bases from V and 4 bases from J, the junction contained 6 bases not matched to a gene. The CDR3 runs 18 residues. From germline, CDR1 is ENHRY and CDR2 SYGVKD. This chain's CDR3 is CAISESSSGRAGANVLTF. CDR3 DNA: TGTGCCATCAGTGAGTCTTCTAGCGGGAGAGCAGGGGCCAACGTCCTGACTTTC.

The CDR3 region has the DNA TGTGCCAGCAGTACTAGCGGGAGAAGGTCCTACGAGCAGTACTTC. As protein: CASSTSGRRSYEQYF. J is TRBJ2-7 and V is TRBV6-2 or TRBV6-3; 11 nucleotides match TRBD2. CDR3 length: 15 amino acids. V gave up 5 bases and J gave up 1 base; unmatched junction bases: 4. Per germline, CDR1 MNHEY and CDR2 SVGEGT.